A single sample is the source of the 4 T cell receptor delta chains below, sequenced in a study of gamma delta lymphoproliferative disorders and STAT genes. The receptor sequences were amplified from genomic DNA of peripheral blood mononuclear cells. TCRdb reanalysed the multiplex PCR reads via CATT. The top ten clones hold 20% of a sample with about 3,100 delta-chain clones, around 1.2% of them seen once. Sequenced: blood. The receptors shown here come from a human donor in good health.

This clone has only a few counts. This sequence is one base from a far larger clone and is likely a read error. The sample carries other DNA sequences with the same CDR3. CDR3 coding DNA: TGTGCTTGTGACACCGTAGGTACTGGGGGATACAATAAACTCATCTTT. Translating gives CACDTVGTGGYNKLIF. This sequence joins TRDV2 and TRDJ1, with TRDD3 matching 12 bases. The CDR3 extends over 16 amino acids. Germline loops: CDR1 GEAIGNYY, CDR2 EKD.

This clone was detected a few times. A read error likely explains why the TCRdb protein, taken from a much larger clone, differs from this DNA's translation at residue 11; the protein shown is translated from the DNA. This sequence joins TRDV2 and TRDJ3; 12 bases are shared with TRDD3. In germline, CDR1 is GEAIGNYY, CDR2 EKD. The CDR3 covers 20 residues. The ends lost 4 bases at V and 0 bases at J; junction bases unmatched: 9. The CDR3 nucleotides read TGTGCCTGTGATGCCAACTGGGGGATACTGGACTCCTGGGACACCCGACAGATGTTTTTC. It yields the protein CACDANWGILDSWDTRQMFF.

Turning to this clone: This probably arose from a read error, given a far larger clone one base away. This specimen includes other DNA sequences encoding the same CDR3. The chain uses TRDV2 and TRDJ1; no clear D gene. Germline V gives CDR1 GEAIGNYY, CDR2 EKD. Trimming cost V 2 bases and J 3 bases, with 15 bases left between them. The CDR3 has 15 amino acids. CDR3: CACDSLVLRADKLIF. The CDR3 DNA reads TGTGCCTGTGACAGTCTGGTCTTAAGGGCCGATAAACTCATCTTT.

Regarding this clone: The amino acid sequence in TCRdb belongs to a much larger clone and departs from this DNA's translation at residue 4, likely a sequencing read error; the sequence shown is translated from the DNA. The chain links TRDV2 to TRDJ1; 13 bases are a match to TRDD3. Germline CDR1 and CDR2: GEAIGNYY and EKD. Unmatched junction bases numbered 19, after V lost 5 bases and J lost 2 bases. The CDR3 runs 20 residues. CDR3 in DNA: TGTGCCTGTGGCGACTCTTTCCGTACTGGGGGATACGCGGGAACCGATAAACTCATCTTT. Protein product: CACGDSFRTGGYAGTDKLIF.